The 30 T cell receptor beta chains below come from one sample, sequenced in a study of graft-versus-host responses after intestinal transplantation. Only in-frame clones appear in the TCRdb table, and some are missing; sequencing was by immunoSEQ multiplex PCR. The sample gives about 100,000 clones, more than 75% of which show up once; more than 0.75% is in the top ten. Their antigen targets remain unknown. The sequences come from unstimulated CD4+ T cells sorted from spleen or lymph node cells, collected before transplant. All receptors derive from a human donor who was the organ donor for an intestinal transplant.

The chain employs TRBV11-2 and TRBJ2-3; 12 bases map to TRBD2. The CDR3 length is 16 residues. With V trimmed by 3 bases and J by 5 bases, 6 bases remained unmatched. Germline V CDR1 and CDR2: SGHAT, FQNNGV. The CDR3 region is CASSFSSGGAIDTQYF. CDR3 bases: TGTGCCAGCAGCTTTTCTAGCGGGGGGGCCATAGATACGCAGTATTTT. The variable domain in full, with the rest retrieved from reference TRBV11-2 and TRBJ2-3, is EAGVAQSPRYKIIEKRQSVAFWCNPISGHATLYWYQQILGQGPKLLIQFQNNGVVDDSQLPKDRFSAERLKGVDSTLKIQPAKLEDSAVYLCASSFSSGGAIDTQYFGPGTRLTVL.

This clone showed up just once. This chain joins TRBV19 and TRBJ2-1; possible D gene TRBD1, 7 bases. The V end lost 1 base, the J end lost 7 bases, and 11 bases lay between the germline ends. The CDR3 loop spans 14 amino acids. The germline V gene has CDR1 LNHDA and CDR2 SQIVND (reference sequence). The CDR3 reads CASSIVQGRNEQFF. The CDR3 DNA is TGTGCCAGTAGTATAGTACAGGGGAGGAATGAGCAGTTCTTC.

The chain employs TRBV18 and TRBJ2-1; 12 nucleotides agree with TRBD2. The germline V gene has CDR1 KGHSH and CDR2 LQKENI. Trimming cost V 6 bases and J 4 bases; bases outside gene matches: 4. The CDR3 runs 15 residues. The CDR3 nucleotides read TGTGCCAGCTCCCGCACTAGCGGGGGGTACAATGAGCAGTTCTTC. As protein: CASSRTSGGYNEQFF.

The chain uses TRBV28 and TRBJ2-4, with D perhaps TRBD1 (5 bases). Trimming left V 8 bases short and J 2 bases short, with 16 bases between. Per the germline V gene, CDR1 is MDHEN and CDR2 is SYDVKM. CDR3 length: 15 residues. The CDR3: CASAGNGTPKNIQYF. The CDR3 DNA is TGTGCCAGCGCAGGGAACGGCACCCCCAAAAACATTCAGTACTTC. Drawing the rest from reference TRBV28 and TRBJ2-4, the complete variable domain is DVKVTQSSRYLVKRTGEKVFLECVQDMDHENMFWYRQDPGLGLRLIYFSYDVKMKEKGDIPEGYSVSREKKERFSLILESASTNQTSMYLCASAGNGTPKNIQYFGAGTRLSVL.

CDR3 coding DNA: TGTGCCAGCAGTTACCAAAGGACGGGCCCTAACCACTTT. Its protein is CASSYQRTGPNHF. The chain couples TRBV6-6 to TRBJ1-6, with D unresolved. The CDR3 loop spans 13 amino acids. Trimming left V 2 bases short and J 18 bases short, with 17 bases between. Germline lookup yields CDR1 MNHNY and CDR2 SVGAGI (reference sequence).

V is TRBV6-5 and J is TRBJ2-7; 8 bases are a match to TRBD1. Unmatched junction bases numbered 9, after V lost 10 bases and J lost 1 base. CDR3 size: 14 residues. Germline lookup yields CDR1 MNHEY and CDR2 SVGAGI. The CDR3 loop is CATGGRQGSYEQYF. Here the CDR3 DNA reads TGTGCCACCGGGGGTAGACAGGGGTCCTACGAGCAGTACTTC.

The rearrangement links TRBV28 to TRBJ1-2, with a possible D match to TRBD1 (6 bases). This CDR3 has 14 amino acids. Per the germline V gene, CDR1 is MDHEN and CDR2 is SYDVKM. Trimming shortened V by 6 bases and J by 4 bases, and 15 bases separated the two germline ends. DNA for the CDR3: TGTGCCAGCAGCCCCCCAGGGGTTAGCTATGGCTACACCTTC. The encoded protein is CASSPPGVSYGYTF.

V and J are TRBV2 and TRBJ2-4; 10 positions agree with TRBD2. The J segment lost 1 base and the V segment lost 6 bases, leaving 6 bases of the junction unmatched. Looked up from germline, CDR1 is SNHLY and CDR2 is FYNNEI. The CDR3 sequence is 16 residues long. CDR3 sequence (DNA): TGTGCCAGCAGGGAGTCGACTAGCGGGGCCAAAAACATTCAGTACTTC. Its translation is CASRESTSGAKNIQYF.

This clone occurred once. The chain employs TRBV30 and TRBJ2-2, with 7 bases that match TRBD1. V gave up 2 bases and J gave up 5 bases; unmatched junction bases: 8. There are 15 residues in the CDR3. Germline V gene lookup returns CDR1 GTSNPN and CDR2 SVGIG (reference sequence). The CDR3: CAWSFGTVLTGELFF. The CDR3 coding sequence is TGTGCCTGGAGTTTTGGGACAGTTTTGACCGGGGAGCTGTTTTTT.

This rearrangement joins TRBV14 to TRBJ1-4, with a possible D match to TRBD1 (5 bases). Deletions cut 1 base from V and 8 bases from J, with 14 bases between. CDR1 and CDR2 (germline): SGHDN, FVKESK. This CDR3 contains 15 residues. CDR3: CASSQVGADFEKLFF. CDR3 nucleotide sequence: TGTGCCAGCAGCCAAGTCGGGGCAGATTTCGAAAAACTGTTTTTT.

This chain uses TRBV6-6 with TRBJ2-5; D is perhaps TRBD2 (5 bases). This CDR3 is 16 amino acids long. Trimming cost V 2 bases and J 1 base, with 14 bases left between them. Germline V gene sequence: CDR1 MNHNY, CDR2 SVGAGI (reference sequence). The CDR3 spells CASSYGLRRAQETQYF. CDR3 nucleotides: TGTGCCAGCAGTTACGGACTGCGAAGAGCCCAAGAGACCCAGTACTTC.

Concerning this clone: Other DNA variants within this sample encode the same CDR3. The gene calls are TRBV6-1 and TRBJ2-7; D may be TRBD2 (7 bases). V was clipped by 4 bases and J by 4 bases, with 17 bases between them. The CDR3 consists of 15 residues. Germline lookup yields CDR1 MNHNS and CDR2 SASEGT. The CDR3 protein is CASSGRGRGVYEQYF. The DNA of the CDR3 is TGTGCCAGCAGTGGGAGGGGGAGGGGGGTTTACGAGCAGTACTTC.

As DNA, the CDR3 is TGTGCCAGCAGTGGGTACAACGGGATATACGAGCAGTACTTC. Its protein is CASSGYNGIYEQYF. J is TRBJ2-7 and V is TRBV6-5; D perhaps matches TRBD2 (5 bases). Germline lookup yields CDR1 MNHEY and CDR2 SVGAGI. The CDR3 sequence is 14 residues long. V dropped 5 bases and J dropped 4 bases, with 15 bases sitting between them.

This chain connects TRBV28 to TRBJ1-3, with D possibly matching TRBD1 (5 bases). CDR3 length: 15 amino acids. The germline V gene has CDR1 MDHEN and CDR2 SYDVKM. V dropped 7 bases and J dropped 0 bases, with 13 bases sitting between them. The CDR3 DNA is TGTGCCAGCAAAAGAGACAGTGGCTCTGGAAACACCATATATTTT. Its translation is CASKRDSGSGNTIYF.

This clone has a handful of counts. V gene TRBV19 combines with J gene TRBJ2-7; unclear D gene. The CDR3 covers 15 residues. Per the germline V gene, CDR1 is LNHDA and CDR2 is SQIVND (reference sequence). V was shortened by 0 bases and J by 0 bases, with 9 bases between the two germline ends. The CDR3 spells CASSIDPWGSYEQYF. DNA for the CDR3: TGTGCCAGTAGTATAGATCCGTGGGGCTCCTACGAGCAGTACTTC.

The rearrangement links TRBV19 to TRBJ1-1; 9 bases map to TRBD1. The CDR3 is 14 residues long. Trimming removed 4 bases from V and 5 bases from J; junction bases left unmatched: 5. Germline-derived CDR1 and CDR2 are LNHDA and SQIVND (reference sequence). The CDR3 DNA follows: TGTGCCAGTAGTAGGACAGGGGAACGGACTGAAGCTTTCTTT. Amino acid sequence: CASSRTGERTEAFF.

The gene calls are TRBV6-5 and TRBJ1-3, with a weak D call TRBD1 (6 bases). The V end lost 6 bases, the J end lost 1 base, and 10 bases lay between the germline ends. Germline CDR1 and CDR2: MNHEY and SVGAGI. The CDR3 loop spans 14 amino acids. The CDR3 here is CASRGTTSGNTIYF. Written as DNA, the CDR3 is TGTGCCAGCAGAGGGACAACTTCTGGAAACACCATATATTTT.

This chain connects TRBV5-1 to TRBJ2-3; 8 bases line up with TRBD2. CDR3 length equals 13 residues. V dropped 2 bases and J dropped 4; count of bases not matched to a gene: 0. CDR1 and CDR2 from the germline V gene are SGHRS and YFSETQ. The CDR3 here is CASSLAGADTQYF. The CDR3 DNA is TGCGCCAGCAGCTTAGCGGGAGCAGATACGCAGTATTTT. Full variable domain (rest looked up from reference TRBV5-1 and TRBJ2-3): KAGVTQTPRYLIKTRGQQVTLSCSPISGHRSVSWYQQTPGQGLQFLFEYFSETQRNKGNFPGRFSGRQFSNSRSEMNVSTLELGDSALYLCASSLAGADTQYFGPGTRLTVL.

The rearrangement uses TRBV2 and TRBJ2-5; 10 bases fit TRBD2. V shed 6 bases and J 5 bases; nucleotides not matched to a gene: 9. Germline CDR1 is SNHLY and CDR2 is FYNNEI. The CDR3 runs 15 residues. CDR3 amino acids: CASSERSGGVETQYF. The CDR3 DNA is TGTGCCAGCAGCGAAAGGAGCGGGGGGGTTGAGACCCAGTACTTC. The whole variable domain, remainder taken from reference TRBV2 and TRBJ2-5, is EPEVTQTPSHQVTQMGQEVILRCVPISNHLYFYWYRQILGQKVEFLVSFYNNEISEKSEIFDDQFSVERPDGSNFTLKIRSTKLEDSAMYFCASSERSGGVETQYFGPGTRLLVL.

The chain employs TRBV7-2 and TRBJ2-3, with 9 bases matching TRBD1. The CDR3 loop spans 15 amino acids. The ends lost 4 bases at V and 1 base at J; junction bases unmatched: 3. Germline lookup yields CDR1 SGHTA and CDR2 FQGNSA. The CDR3 bases are TGTGCCAGCAGCTCCGGGACAGGGCGCACAGATACGCAGTATTTT. Residues: CASSSGTGRTDTQYF.

This rearrangement joins TRBV5-6 to TRBJ2-1, with D tentatively TRBD1 or TRBD2 (5 bases each). The CDR3 spans 15 residues. Germline V lookup: CDR1 SGHDT, CDR2 YYEEEE. With 1 base removed from V and 7 bases from J, the gap between germline ends came to 15 bases. For the CDR3, the DNA is TGTGCCAGCAGCTTGTCGGGACGGAGATTAAATGAGCAGTTCTTC. Protein: CASSLSGRRLNEQFF.

This chain uses TRBV7-3 with TRBJ2-3, with D possibly TRBD2 on 6 matching bases. V lost 5 bases and J 8 bases, leaving 17 bases between the germline ends. The CDR3 is 14 amino acids. The germline gives CDR1 SGHTA, CDR2 FQGTGA. Here the CDR3 reads CASSPGGDSPTQYF. The CDR3, as DNA: TGTGCCAGCAGCCCGGGTGGGGACTCCCCTACGCAGTATTTT.

The chain links TRBV6-6 to TRBJ1-2; no clear D gene. Germline lookup yields CDR1 MNHNY and CDR2 SVGAGI (reference sequence). This CDR3 is built from 16 residues. V was pared by 5 bases and J by 4 bases, with 20 bases between. The CDR3 sequence is CASSGRQVAEGYGYTF. CDR3 DNA sequence: TGTGCCAGCAGTGGCAGGCAGGTGGCGGAGGGCTATGGCTACACCTTC.

The V call is TRBV5-1, the J call TRBJ1-1, with TRBD1 as a possible D gene (5 bases). Germline V gene sequence: CDR1 SGHRS, CDR2 YFSETQ. V gave up 1 base and J gave up 6 bases, with 10 bases separating them. CDR3 size: 13 residues. This CDR3 reads CASSLPGSPEAFF. CDR3 nucleotides: TGCGCCAGCAGCTTGCCAGGGAGCCCTGAAGCTTTCTTT.

This chain links TRBV29-1 with TRBJ2-3; D perhaps matches TRBD1 (5 bases). Per germline, CDR1 SQVTM and CDR2 ANQGSEA. The CDR3 contains 14 residues. V was cut by 2 bases and J by 2 bases, with 11 bases left in between. Written as DNA, the CDR3 is TGCAGCGTTGAAAGGGGTTTTAACACAGATACGCAGTATTTT. It translates to CSVERGFNTDTQYF.

The chain recombines TRBV21-1 with TRBJ2-2. TRBV21-1 is annotated as a pseudogene. The CDR3 is made up of 14 amino acids. Here the CDR3 DNA reads TGTGCCAGCAGCAAACATTGGCCTACCAGGGAGCTGTTTTTT. Translated: CASSKHWPTRELFF.

In this sample, this clone turned up once. The chain uses TRBV7-8 and TRBJ2-2, with 7 bases that match TRBD2. This CDR3 comprises 14 residues. V lost 0 bases, J lost 5 bases, and 0 bases stayed unmatched. Germline CDR1 SGHVS, CDR2 FQNEAQ. CDR3 in DNA: TGTGCCAGCAGCTTAGCGCGGGGGACCGGGGAGCTGTTTTTT. It translates to CASSLARGTGELFF.

The chain employs TRBV4-2 and TRBJ2-3; TRBD2 matches 8 bases. This CDR3 spans 19 amino acids. Trimming removed 0 bases from V and 3 bases from J; junction bases left unmatched: 14. CDR1 and CDR2 (germline): LGHNA, YNFKEQ. The CDR3 spells CASSQDLAGGPPPTDTQYF. CDR3 DNA: TGTGCCAGCAGCCAAGATTTGGCGGGGGGCCCTCCGCCGACAGATACGCAGTATTTT.

The chain links TRBV5-1 to TRBJ1-1; possibly TRBD1 for D (5 bases). Germline assignment: CDR1 SGHRS and CDR2 YFSETQ. The V end was cut by 1 base, the J end by 1 base, with 11 bases between. The CDR3 is 15 amino acids. The CDR3 sequence is CASSLWGGGNTEAFF. Written as DNA, the CDR3 is TGCGCCAGCAGCTTGTGGGGGGGAGGGAACACTGAAGCTTTCTTT.

A note on this clone: Germline and junction disagree at one end, which may indicate a read error. CDR3 in DNA: TGTGCCAGCAGCTCCGGAAGGACAGCCCTGCCACACTTC. Protein: CASSSGRTALPHF. V is TRBV7-6 and J is TRBJ2-7; a weak D match, TRBD1 (6 bases). CDR1 and CDR2 from the germline V gene are SGHVS and FNYEAQ. CDR3 length equals 13 residues.